This TCR beta chain was captured by sequencing in a study of blood T cell repertoires in COVID-19 (dated by TCRdb to about 2020). With respect to the entire study: The collaborator samples originated in the United States, Italy and Spain and spanned the acute and convalescent phases of COVID-19. The prospective study material was composed of cDNA or gDNA derived from T cells, B-cell-depleted T cells, or PBMCs. Deeply sampled blood TCRbeta repertoires from subjects exposed to, actively infected with, or recovered from COVID-19 were included in the dataset. The repertoires were released in a freely available public database intended as a resource for research on the immune response to SARS-CoV-2. The samples were drawn from two sources: the first 160 participants of the ongoing ImmuneRACE study, and over 950 subjects contributed by 6 global collaborators. Nearly every sample came with metadata listing a de-identified subject ID, COVID-19 status, age in years and sex. Where available, HLA class I and class II types were obtained from metadata supplied by the sample provider rather than from assay-based typing. The research as a whole found: The quantity of clinical and demographic metadata differed by source and by participant and was supplied without curation.

The immunoSEQ Assay, a bias-controlled multiplex PCR, was used to amplify TCRbeta CDR3 regions from genomic DNA. Per the source publication's procedure: Within the assay, amplification of reference gene primers was used to estimate how many nucleated cells each sample contained. To quantify the absolute abundance of each unique TCRbeta CDR3 rearrangement, sequence reads were collapsed and filtered. For each sample, productive Simpson clonality was calculated as the square root of Simpson's diversity index over productive rearrangements. The table was pulled from immuneACCESS by TCRdb, which kept in-frame rearrangements only. Such tables lose some clones; where checked, under half of the loss comes from unresolved V genes, and the rest has no known cause. V, J and clone size were drawn from that table, and D and trimming were deduced from the DNA. The sample table shows a few hundred thousand clones, and over 70% are seen once. The ten largest account for about a tenth of the sample.

Its CDR3 holds 15 amino acids, cysteine through phenylalanine. Solely the CDR3 DNA is kept, with 45 bases framed from the first base. At the junction V is shortened by 5 bases and J by 5 bases, with 13 bases in between. Taken from the germline V gene, the CDR1 and CDR2 loops are SGHTA and FQGNSA. One collaborating source in Seattle enrolled patients during active infection and followed them longitudinally through the course of disease. Collaborating institutions collected whole blood in K2EDTA tubes following their own protocols. For TCRbeta analysis, collaborators shipped samples in one of three forms: frozen whole blood, isolated PBMCs, or DNA extracted from either of those sample types. Turning to this clone: The antigen it recognizes is unknown. Within one base of it there is no much larger clone, and no base qualities were kept.

In this chain, TRBV7-2 is recombined with TRBJ1-6; there is no confident call for the D gene. Sequencing was done on a sample of peripheral blood. This receptor was taken from a woman between 70 and 85 years old with COVID-19, enrolled during active disease. The nucleotide sequence reads as follows: TGTGCCAGCAGCCTCAGGTTACGAGATAATTCACCCCTCCACTTT. Translated, it gives CASSLRLRDNSPLHF.